Listed below are T cell receptor beta chains from one sample, sequenced in a study of spatial heterogeneity in lung cancer. TCRdb ran MiXCR on the 5' RACE reads and lists one entry per CDR3 protein. The data hold about 38,000 distinct CDR3 sequences, with 5% to 6.5% observed a single time. Sample: PBMCs, taken at surgery. These receptor sequences come from a female donor with early-stage non-small cell lung cancer. Both conserved end residues are part of each CDR3. Fields, in order: J gene, clone size, D gene, V gene, CDR3 DNA, CDR3 protein. The D gene is left open where the match is weak. Clone size, where shown, is once, few, many, or a class for clones that have expanded.

>TRBJ2-7|many|-|TRBV2
TGTGCCGGAGCTAGAGATTCCCCCTACGAGCAGTACTTC
CAGARDSPYEQYF
>TRBJ1-2|many|TRBD1|TRBV7-2
TGTGCCAGCAGCTCAAGACAGGGTAATGGCTACACCTTC
CASSSRQGNGYTF
>TRBJ2-1|-|TRBD2|TRBV7-2
TGTGCCAGCAGCGCCGCTAGCGGGGGCGGTGAGAAGTCCAATGAGCAGTTCTTC
CASSAASGGGEKSNEQFF
>TRBJ2-1|few|TRBD1|TRBV12-3/TRBV12-4
TGTGCCATCGGACAGGGGGCCTACAATGAGCAGTTCTTC
CAIGQGAYNEQFF
>TRBJ1-1|few|-|TRBV5-4
TGTGCCAGCAACATAGGCCTCACAGGGACCACTGAAGCTTTCTTT
CASNIGLTGTTEAFF
>TRBJ2-1|many|-|TRBV5-6
TGTGCCAGCAGCTTGGACGAGAATGAGCAGTTCTTC
CASSLDENEQFF
>TRBJ2-2|many|TRBD1|TRBV10-3
TGTGCCATCAGCGGAACAGGGGCGGAGGCCGGGGAGCTGTTTTTT
CAISGTGAEAGELFF
>TRBJ2-7|medium-sized|-|TRBV5-4
TGTGCCAGCAGCTTGGAAGTGAGCTACGAGCAGTACTTC
CASSLEVSYEQYF
>TRBJ2-7|-|TRBD2|TRBV20-1
TGCAGTGCTAGAGAAGGGCTAGCGGGGGGGACTCGGCAGTACTTC
CSAREGLAGGTRQYF
>TRBJ2-1|many|TRBD2|TRBV7-2
TGTGCCAGCAGCATATACAACCCGGGACTAGCCCCCTTC
CASSIYNPGLAPF
>TRBJ2-3|many|TRBD2|TRBV12-5
TGTGCTAGTGGTTTGGTACTGGCTAGCGGGGATTTTAGGCAGTATTTT
CASGLVLASGDFRQYF
>TRBJ1-2|few|-|TRBV4-1
TGCGCCAGCAGCCAAGATGGTCAGGGAGATGGCTACACCTTC
CASSQDGQGDGYTF
>TRBJ2-7|many|TRBD1|TRBV6-6
TGTGCCAGCAGTTACTCCCCGGACAGGGGGCAAGGAGAGCAGTACTTC
CASSYSPDRGQGEQYF
>TRBJ2-5|-|TRBD1|TRBV20-1
TGCAGTGCCGCTACAGGGGTCCTCCAAGAGACCCAGTACTTC
CSAATGVLQETQYF
>TRBJ2-3|many|TRBD2|TRBV7-3
TGTGCCAGCAGCTTAGCGGGGGGATCGTTAGATACGCAGTATTTT
CASSLAGGSLDTQYF
>TRBJ2-1|many|-|TRBV20-1
TGCAGTGCCATCCGGGGGTTCCAAAATGAGCAGTTCTTC
CSAIRGFQNEQFF
>TRBJ1-2|many|-|TRBV13
TGTGCCAGCAGCTTAGTAGGGATCGAGGGAGGCTACACCTTC
CASSLVGIEGGYTF
>TRBJ2-3|-|-|TRBV6-5
TGTGCCAGCAGCCTCCCGGGCCGCACAGATACGCAGTATTTT
CASSLPGRTDTQYF
>TRBJ2-1|many|-|TRBV4-1
TGCGCCAGCAGCCAAGATGGCAGGGTGGTCTACAATGAGCAGTTCTTC
CASSQDGRVVYNEQFF
>TRBJ1-2|many|TRBD1|TRBV4-1
TGCGCCAGCAGCACGCGGACAGGGTTATCCTACACCTTC
CASSTRTGLSYTF
>TRBJ2-5|many|TRBD1|TRBV6-1
TGTGCCAGCAGGGCCGACCTTTGGGACAGTCAAGAGACCCAGTACTTC
CASRADLWDSQETQYF
>TRBJ2-3|few|TRBD2|TRBV20-1
TGCAGTGCTAAGGGCGGGGGGAGCCCTAGCACAGATACGCAGTATTTT
CSAKGGGSPSTDTQYF
>TRBJ1-6|many|-|TRBV4-3
TGCGCCAGCAGCCAAGATCACGAGAGCTCCTATAATTCACCCCTCCACTTT
CASSQDHESSYNSPLHF
>TRBJ1-1|many|-|TRBV30
TGTGCCTGGAGTGTATATACTGAAGCTTTCTTT
CAWSVYTEAFF
>TRBJ2-7|many|TRBD1|TRBV23-1
TGCGCCAGCAGTCATCCCGGGACAGGTGAATCCTACGAGCAGTACTTC
CASSHPGTGESYEQYF